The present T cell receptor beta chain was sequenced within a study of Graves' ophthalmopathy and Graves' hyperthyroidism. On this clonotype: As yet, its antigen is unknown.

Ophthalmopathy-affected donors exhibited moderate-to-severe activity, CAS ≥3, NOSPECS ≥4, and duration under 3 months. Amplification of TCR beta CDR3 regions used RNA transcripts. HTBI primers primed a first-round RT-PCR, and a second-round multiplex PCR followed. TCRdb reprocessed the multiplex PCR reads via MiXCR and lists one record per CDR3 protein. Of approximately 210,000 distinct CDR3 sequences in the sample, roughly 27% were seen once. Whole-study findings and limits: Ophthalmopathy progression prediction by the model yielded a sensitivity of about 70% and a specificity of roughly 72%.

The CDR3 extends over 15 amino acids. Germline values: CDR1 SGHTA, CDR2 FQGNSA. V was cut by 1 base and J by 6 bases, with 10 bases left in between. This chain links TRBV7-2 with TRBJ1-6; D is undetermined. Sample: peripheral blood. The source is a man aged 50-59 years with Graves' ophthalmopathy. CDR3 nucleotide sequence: TGTGCCAGCAGCTTAGGTGCCAAAACTAATTCACCCCTCCACTTT. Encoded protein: CASSLGAKTNSPLHF.